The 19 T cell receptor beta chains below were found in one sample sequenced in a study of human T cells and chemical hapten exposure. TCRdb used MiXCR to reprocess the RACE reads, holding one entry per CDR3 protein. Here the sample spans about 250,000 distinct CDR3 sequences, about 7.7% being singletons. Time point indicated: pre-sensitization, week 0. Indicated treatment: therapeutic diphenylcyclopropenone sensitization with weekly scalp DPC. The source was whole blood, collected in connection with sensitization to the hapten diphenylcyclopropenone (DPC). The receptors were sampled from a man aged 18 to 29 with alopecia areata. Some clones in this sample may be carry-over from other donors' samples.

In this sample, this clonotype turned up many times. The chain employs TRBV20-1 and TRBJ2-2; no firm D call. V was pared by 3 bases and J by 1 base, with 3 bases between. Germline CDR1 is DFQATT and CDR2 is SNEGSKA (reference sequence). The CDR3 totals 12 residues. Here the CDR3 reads CSARGNTGELFF. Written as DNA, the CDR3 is TGCAGTGCTAGGGGGAACACCGGGGAGCTGTTTTTT.

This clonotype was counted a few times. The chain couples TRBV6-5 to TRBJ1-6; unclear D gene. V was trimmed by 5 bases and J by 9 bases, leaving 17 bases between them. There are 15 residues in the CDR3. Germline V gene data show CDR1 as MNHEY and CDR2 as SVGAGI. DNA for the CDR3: TGTGCCAGCAGTCGCGGGATAACCATGGGTTCACCCCTCCACTTT. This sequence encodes CASSRGITMGSPLHF.

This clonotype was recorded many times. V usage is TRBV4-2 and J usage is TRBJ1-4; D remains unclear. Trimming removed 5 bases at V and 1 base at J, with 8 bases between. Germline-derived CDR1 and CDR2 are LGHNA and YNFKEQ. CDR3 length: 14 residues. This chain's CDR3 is CASSKQLTNEKLFF. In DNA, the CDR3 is TGTGCCAGCAGCAAACAGTTAACTAATGAAAAACTGTTTTTT.

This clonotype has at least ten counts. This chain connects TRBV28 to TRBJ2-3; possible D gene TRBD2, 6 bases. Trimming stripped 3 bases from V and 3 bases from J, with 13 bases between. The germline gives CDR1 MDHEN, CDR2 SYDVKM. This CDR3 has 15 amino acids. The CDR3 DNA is TGTGCCAGCAGTTTGGTGGGGCGGGAAACAGATACGCAGTATTTT. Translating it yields CASSLVGRETDTQYF.

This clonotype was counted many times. The CDR3 loop is CAISAQGTYNEQFF. The CDR3 nucleotides read TGTGCCATCAGTGCACAGGGGACTTACAATGAGCAGTTCTTC. The chain employs TRBV10-3 and TRBJ2-1; D may be TRBD1 (7 bases). Trimming stripped 4 bases from V and 4 bases from J, with 11 bases between. Germline CDR1 and CDR2: ENHRY and SYGVKD. The CDR3 has 14 residues.

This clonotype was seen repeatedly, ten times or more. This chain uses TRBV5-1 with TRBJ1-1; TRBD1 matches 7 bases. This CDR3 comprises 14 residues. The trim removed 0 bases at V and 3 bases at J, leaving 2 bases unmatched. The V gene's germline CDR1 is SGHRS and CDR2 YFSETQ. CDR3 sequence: CASSLEGADTEAFF. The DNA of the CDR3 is TGCGCCAGCAGCTTGGAGGGGGCGGACACTGAAGCTTTCTTT.

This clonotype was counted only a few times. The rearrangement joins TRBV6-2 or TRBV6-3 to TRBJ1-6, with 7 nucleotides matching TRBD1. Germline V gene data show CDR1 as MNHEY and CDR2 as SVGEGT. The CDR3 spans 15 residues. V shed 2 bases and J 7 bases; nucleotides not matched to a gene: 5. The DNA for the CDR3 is TGTGCCAGCAGTTACGGGGACAGATTAAATTCACCCCTCCACTTT. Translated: CASSYGDRLNSPLHF.

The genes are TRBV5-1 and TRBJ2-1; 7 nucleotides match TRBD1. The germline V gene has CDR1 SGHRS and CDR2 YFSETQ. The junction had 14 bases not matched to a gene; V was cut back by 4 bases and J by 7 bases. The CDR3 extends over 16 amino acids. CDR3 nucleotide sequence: TGCGCCAGCAGCCCAATACAGGGGTATGGTAGAAATGAGCAGTTCTTC. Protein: CASSPIQGYGRNEQFF.

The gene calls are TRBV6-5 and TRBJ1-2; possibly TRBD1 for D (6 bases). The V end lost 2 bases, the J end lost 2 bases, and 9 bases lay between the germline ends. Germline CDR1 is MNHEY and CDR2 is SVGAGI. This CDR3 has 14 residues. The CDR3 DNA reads TGTGCCAGCAGTTACGCAGACAGGAACTATGGCTACACCTTC. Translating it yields CASSYADRNYGYTF.

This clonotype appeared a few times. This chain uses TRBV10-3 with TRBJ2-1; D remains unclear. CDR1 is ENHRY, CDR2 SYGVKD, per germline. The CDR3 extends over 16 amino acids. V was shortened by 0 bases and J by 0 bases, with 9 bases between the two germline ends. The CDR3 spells CAISESRQASYNEQFF. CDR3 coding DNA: TGTGCCATCAGTGAGTCGAGGCAGGCCTCCTACAATGAGCAGTTCTTC.

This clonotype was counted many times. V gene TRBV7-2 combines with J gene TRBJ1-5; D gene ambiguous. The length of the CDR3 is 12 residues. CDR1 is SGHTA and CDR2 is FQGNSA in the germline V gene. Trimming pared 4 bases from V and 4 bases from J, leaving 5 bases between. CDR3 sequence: CASSSLNQPQHF. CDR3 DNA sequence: TGTGCCAGCAGCTCATTAAATCAGCCCCAGCATTTT.

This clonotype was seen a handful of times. In DNA form, the CDR3 reads TGCAGTGCTAGATATCCCCGGGCCACTGAAAAAACCGGGGAGCTGTTTTTT. It specifies CSARYPRATEKTGELFF. This chain uses TRBV20-1 with TRBJ2-2; D not resolved. With 2 bases removed from V and 5 bases from J, the gap between germline ends came to 21 bases. The CDR3 consists of 17 residues. The V gene's germline CDR1 is DFQATT and CDR2 SNEGSKA (reference sequence).

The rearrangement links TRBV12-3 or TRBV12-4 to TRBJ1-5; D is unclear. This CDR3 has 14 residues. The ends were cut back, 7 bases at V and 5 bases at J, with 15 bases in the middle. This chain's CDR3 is CASTLWGGHQPQHF. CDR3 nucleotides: TGTGCCAGCACCCTGTGGGGAGGTCATCAGCCCCAGCATTTT.

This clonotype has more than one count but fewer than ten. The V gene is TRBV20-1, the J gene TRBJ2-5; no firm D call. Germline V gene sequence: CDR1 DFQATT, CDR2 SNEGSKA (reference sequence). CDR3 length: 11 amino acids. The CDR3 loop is CTCVQEETQYF. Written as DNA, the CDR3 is TGCACGTGTGTCCAAGAAGAGACCCAGTACTTC.

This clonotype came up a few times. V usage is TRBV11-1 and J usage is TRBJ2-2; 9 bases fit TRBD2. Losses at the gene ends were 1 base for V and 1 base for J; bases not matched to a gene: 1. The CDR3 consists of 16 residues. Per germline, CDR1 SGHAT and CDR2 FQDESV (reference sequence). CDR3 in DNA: TGTGCCAGCAGCTTAGAACTAGCGGGGAACACCGGGGAGCTGTTTTTT. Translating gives CASSLELAGNTGELFF.

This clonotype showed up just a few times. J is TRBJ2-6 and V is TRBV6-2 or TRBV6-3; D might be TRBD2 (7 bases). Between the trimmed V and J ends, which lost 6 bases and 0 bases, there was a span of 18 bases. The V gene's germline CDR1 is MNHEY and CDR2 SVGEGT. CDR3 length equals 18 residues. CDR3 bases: TGTGCCAGCAGGCAGGGCGGGGGCTTCATCTCTGGGGCCAACGTCCTGACTTTC. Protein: CASRQGGGFISGANVLTF.

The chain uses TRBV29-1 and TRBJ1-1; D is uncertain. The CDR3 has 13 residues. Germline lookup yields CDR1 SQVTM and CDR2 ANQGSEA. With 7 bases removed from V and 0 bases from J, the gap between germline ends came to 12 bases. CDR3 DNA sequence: TGCAGCGCTCGAACTGGGGTGAACACTGAAGCTTTCTTT. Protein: CSARTGVNTEAFF.

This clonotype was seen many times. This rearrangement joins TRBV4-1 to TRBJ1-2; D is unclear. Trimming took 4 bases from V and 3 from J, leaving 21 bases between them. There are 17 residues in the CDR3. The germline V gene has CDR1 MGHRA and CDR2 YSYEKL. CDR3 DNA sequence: TGCGCCAGCAGCCGGGTTACGGGAAGACCCTACTACTATGGCTACACCTTC. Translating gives CASSRVTGRPYYYGYTF.

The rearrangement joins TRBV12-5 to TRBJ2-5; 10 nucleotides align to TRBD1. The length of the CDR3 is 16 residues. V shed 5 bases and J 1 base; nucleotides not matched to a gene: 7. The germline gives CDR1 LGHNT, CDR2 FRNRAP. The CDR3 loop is CASGPGTGELQETQYF. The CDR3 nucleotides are TGTGCTAGTGGTCCCGGGACAGGGGAACTCCAAGAGACCCAGTACTTC.